A selection of T cell receptor beta chains follows, all from one sample in a study of blood T cell repertoires in COVID-19. The data were produced by immunoSEQ multiplex PCR, yet TCRdb's version contains in-frame clones alone and is incomplete. This table has 55,000 to 70,000 clones, around 86% appearing once. Sequencing used peripheral blood. The receptors were gathered from a woman at least 80 years old with acute or convalescent COVID-19. Both conserved end residues are part of each CDR3. The order of the fields is clone size, V gene, J gene, D gene, CDR3 protein, CDR3 DNA. The D gene is left open where the match is weak. Only part of the rows carry a size: once, few, many, or a class if the clone is expanded.

clone size: NA; V gene: TRBV3-1/TRBV3-2; J gene: TRBJ2-7; D gene: TRBD1; CDR3 protein: CASSQGRDRGNEQYF; CDR3 DNA: TGTGCCAGCAGCCAAGGCCGGGACAGGGGAAACGAGCAGTACTTC
clone size: NA; V gene: TRBV5-1; J gene: TRBJ1-4; D gene: TRBD1; CDR3 protein: CASSLGQGAEKLFF; CDR3 DNA: TGCGCCAGCAGCCTGGGACAGGGGGCTGAAAAACTGTTTTTT
clone size: NA; V gene: TRBV6-2/TRBV6-3; J gene: TRBJ2-7; D gene: TRBD2; CDR3 protein: CASSYVAGGLSYEQYF; CDR3 DNA: TGTGCCAGCAGTTACGTGGCGGGGGGTCTCTCCTACGAGCAGTACTTC
clone size: NA; V gene: TRBV3-1/TRBV3-2; J gene: TRBJ2-3; D gene: NA; CDR3 protein: CASSQELGKGSDTQYF; CDR3 DNA: TGTGCCAGCAGCCAAGAACTCGGGAAGGGCTCAGATACGCAGTATTTT
clone size: once; V gene: TRBV14; J gene: TRBJ1-1; D gene: TRBD1; CDR3 protein: CASSQGHRGVNTEAFF; CDR3 DNA: TGTGCCAGCAGCCAAGGGCACAGGGGTGTGAACACTGAAGCTTTCTTT
clone size: NA; V gene: TRBV12-3/TRBV12-4; J gene: TRBJ2-3; D gene: NA; CDR3 protein: CASSPQGLQYF; CDR3 DNA: TGTGCCAGCAGTCCACAGGGATTGCAGTATTTT
clone size: NA; V gene: TRBV6-2/TRBV6-3; J gene: TRBJ1-2; D gene: NA; CDR3 protein: CASSTWSGSSDGYTF; CDR3 DNA: TGTGCCAGCAGTACTTGGTCAGGGTCATCGGATGGCTACACCTTC
clone size: NA; V gene: TRBV7-8; J gene: TRBJ1-6; D gene: NA; CDR3 protein: CASSSQRGAIGSPLHF; CDR3 DNA: TGTGCCAGCAGCTCCCAACGGGGGGCAATTGGTTCACCCCTCCACTTT
clone size: NA; V gene: TRBV3-1/TRBV3-2; J gene: TRBJ1-5; D gene: TRBD1; CDR3 protein: CASSQDPGGYQPQHF; CDR3 DNA: TGTGCCAGCAGCCAAGACCCAGGGGGATATCAGCCCCAGCATTTT
clone size: NA; V gene: TRBV6-5; J gene: TRBJ2-1; D gene: TRBD1; CDR3 protein: CASSYGTGATEQFF; CDR3 DNA: TGTGCCAGCAGTTACGGGACAGGGGCAACTGAGCAGTTCTTC
clone size: NA; V gene: TRBV2; J gene: TRBJ1-5; D gene: TRBD1; CDR3 protein: CASSGQGADQPQHF; CDR3 DNA: TGTGCCAGCAGTGGACAGGGGGCTGATCAGCCCCAGCATTTT
clone size: NA; V gene: TRBV7-9; J gene: TRBJ2-1; D gene: TRBD2; CDR3 protein: CASSLRGVGGPFNEQFF; CDR3 DNA: TGTGCCAGCAGCTTAAGAGGAGTGGGAGGGCCGTTTAATGAGCAGTTCTTC